A single sample gave rise to the 5 T cell receptor beta chains below, sequenced in a study of blood T cell repertoires in COVID-19. Sequencing was performed with immunoSEQ multiplex PCR; in TCRdb, only in-frame clones are kept and a portion is missing. The sample lists under 300,000 clones; around 86% were seen once. The sample comprised PBMCs or T cells enriched from blood (not recorded which). The receptor set was obtained from a woman between 40 and 55 years old with acute COVID-19.

V gene TRBV9 combines with J gene TRBJ2-3; 7 positions match TRBD2. CDR1 and CDR2 from the germline V gene are SGDLS and YYNGEE. This CDR3 is 17 amino acids long. Trimming took 4 bases from V and 2 from J; bases not matched to a gene: 13. The CDR3 reads CASSKWAASGTTDTQYF. The CDR3 coding sequence is TGTGCCAGCAGCAAATGGGCCGCTAGCGGAACCACAGATACGCAGTATTTT.

This clone showed up just once. The V and J genes are TRBV5-4 and TRBJ2-5, with D tentatively TRBD2 (6 bases). CDR1 and CDR2 (germline): SGHNT, YYREEE (reference sequence). The ends were cut back, 2 bases at V and 2 bases at J, with 16 bases in the middle. The CDR3 is made up of 16 amino acids. In DNA form, the CDR3 reads TGTGCCAGCAGCTTACAATTAGGCGGGAAGCAAGAGACCCAGTACTTC. Residues: CASSLQLGGKQETQYF.

The chain recombines TRBV19 with TRBJ1-5; TRBD1 aligns across 7 bases. The CDR3 totals 15 residues. Germline trimming cut 5 bases from V and 7 bases from J; bases unmatched to any gene: 11. Germline CDR1 reads LNHDA; CDR2 reads SQIVND (reference sequence). This chain's CDR3 is CASSVRGGAGQPQHF. The CDR3, as DNA: TGTGCCAGTAGTGTCCGAGGGGGCGCCGGACAGCCCCAGCATTTT.

In the case of this clone: This specimen includes other DNA sequences encoding the same CDR3. V is TRBV30 and J is TRBJ2-7; 10 nucleotides agree with TRBD2. Germline loops: CDR1 GTSNPN, CDR2 SVGIG (reference sequence). The CDR3 has 14 residues. V gave up 0 bases and J gave up 3 bases; unmatched junction bases: 2. The CDR3 is CAWSVLAGGYEQYF. DNA of the CDR3: TGTGCCTGGAGTGTATTAGCGGGAGGCTACGAGCAGTACTTC.

In this sample, this clone turned up once. The genes are TRBV27 and TRBJ2-5; 7 nucleotides match TRBD2. CDR3 length equals 17 residues. Germline V lookup: CDR1 MNHEY, CDR2 SMNVEV (reference sequence). The V segment lost 5 bases and the J segment 2 bases; nucleotides outside the gene matches: 14. The CDR3 region has the DNA TGTGCCAGCAGTCCACTGGGGTTGGGGGGAGGGCAAGAGACCCAGTACTTC. Translated: CASSPLGLGGGQETQYF.